These 24 T cell receptor beta chains were sequenced from one sample in a study of human T cells and chemical hapten exposure. MiXCR, applied by TCRdb to the RACE reads, yields one record per CDR3 protein. The repertoire holds about 45,000 distinct CDR3 sequences, with 4.4% as singletons. Documented time point: healthy volunteer bleed at 2 weeks. RNA extraction used unfractionated whole blood as the source of total RNA. Sequenced input: whole blood. These receptors were obtained from a human donor in good health. Some clones in this sample may be carry-over from other donors' samples.

This clonotype was detected many times. V usage is TRBV6-2 or TRBV6-3 and J usage is TRBJ2-5; D is uncertain. CDR1 is MNHEY, CDR2 SVGEGT, per germline. The V end lost 2 bases, the J end lost 10 bases, and 17 bases lay between the germline ends. The length of the CDR3 is 14 residues. In nucleotides, the CDR3 is TGTGCCAGCAGTTACAACCCCCGGCCACACCACCAGTACTTC. The encoded protein is CASSYNPRPHHQYF.

The table lists this clonotype with a few counts. The J gene is TRBJ2-2, the V gene TRBV7-3; TRBD2 might be the D (5 bases). Germline-derived CDR1 and CDR2 are SGHTA and FQGTGA. The V gene lost 0 bases and the J gene lost 6 bases, with 8 bases spanning the gap. The CDR3 runs 14 residues. The DNA for the CDR3 is TGTGCCAGCAGCTTAACGATGGAGGCCGGGGAGCTGTTTTTT. Translated, it gives CASSLTMEAGELFF.

The CDR3 spells CASSLGSPNYGYTF. The CDR3, as DNA: TGTGCCAGCAGCTTAGGATCCCCTAACTATGGCTACACCTTC. This chain uses TRBV7-8 with TRBJ1-2; no definite D call. Germline CDR1 is SGHVS and CDR2 is FQNEAQ. V lost 1 base and J 0 bases, leaving 6 bases between the germline ends. The CDR3 is 14 amino acids. The variable domain in full, with the rest retrieved from reference TRBV7-8 and TRBJ1-2, is GAGVSQSPRYKVAKRGQDVALRCDPISGHVSLFWYQQALGQGPEFLTYFQNEAQLDKSGLPSDRFFAERPEGSVSTLKIQRTQQEDSAVYLCASSLGSPNYGYTFGSGTRLTVV.

This clonotype was detected a few times. The chain links TRBV5-1 to TRBJ2-1; 9 nucleotides match TRBD2. The CDR3 covers 15 residues. V shed 0 bases and J 7 bases; nucleotides not matched to a gene: 5. CDR1 SGHRS and CDR2 YFSETQ come from the germline V gene. This chain's CDR3 is CASSLVAGGDNEQFF. DNA of the CDR3: TGCGCCAGCAGCTTGGTTGCGGGGGGGGATAATGAGCAGTTCTTC.

The rearrangement links TRBV6-2 or TRBV6-3 to TRBJ2-7; the match to TRBD1 covers 8 bases. The CDR3 consists of 15 residues. Per the germline V gene, CDR1 is MNHEY and CDR2 is SVGEGT. After removal of 7 bases from V and 6 bases from J, the junction contained 14 bases not matched to a gene. The CDR3 DNA reads TGTGCCAGCACCGGCAGGCCAGGGGGCTGGGGCGAGCAGTACTTC. Translating it yields CASTGRPGGWGEQYF.

This clonotype has more than one count but fewer than ten. V and J are TRBV5-1 and TRBJ1-1; 9 bases map to TRBD1. This CDR3 has 18 amino acids. Germline loops: CDR1 SGHRS, CDR2 YFSETQ. V was clipped by 2 bases and J by 1 base; unmatched bases: 12. The chain's CDR3 is CASSFLLQGASTNTEAFF. DNA of the CDR3: TGCGCCAGCAGCTTCTTATTACAGGGGGCATCGACGAACACTGAAGCTTTCTTT. Full variable domain (missing parts from reference TRBV5-1 and TRBJ1-1): KAGVTQTPRYLIKTRGQQVTLSCSPISGHRSVSWYQQTPGQGLQFLFEYFSETQRNKGNFPGRFSGRQFSNSRSEMNVSTLELGDSALYLCASSFLLQGASTNTEAFFGQGTRLTVV.

This clonotype showed up many times. The chain recombines TRBV6-2 or TRBV6-3 with TRBJ1-2; perhaps TRBD1 as D (5 bases). Trimming stripped 8 bases from V and 2 bases from J, with 12 bases between. This CDR3 has 13 residues. Looked up from germline, CDR1 is MNHEY and CDR2 is SVGEGT. CDR3 bases: TGTGCCAGCCAGGGAATACTAAACTATGGCTACACCTTC. Its protein is CASQGILNYGYTF.

This clonotype has just a few counts. The chain employs TRBV7-2 and TRBJ2-2; unclear D gene. Germline V gene data show CDR1 as SGHTA and CDR2 as FQGNSA. The CDR3 is made up of 15 amino acids. Trimming shortened V by 3 bases and J by 1 base, and 9 bases separated the two germline ends. The CDR3 DNA reads TGTGCCAGCAGCTTTCTACCTTTGAACACCGGGGAGCTGTTTTTT. It yields the protein CASSFLPLNTGELFF.

In this sample, this clonotype turned up many times. The V and J genes are TRBV6-4 and TRBJ2-2; 12 bases agree with TRBD1. V lost 6 bases and J lost 6; bases outside the gene matches: 8. The length of the CDR3 is 16 residues. Germline CDR1 reads MRHNA; CDR2 reads SNTAGT. The CDR3 bases are TGTGCCAGCAGCTCCACCGGGACAGGGGGCTCCGGGGAGCTGTTTTTT. It specifies CASSSTGTGGSGELFF.

The gene calls are TRBV4-2 and TRBJ1-3; 8 bases line up with TRBD1. Germline loops: CDR1 LGHNA, CDR2 YNFKEQ. V was clipped by 6 bases and J by 10 bases; unmatched bases: 14. The CDR3 contains 15 residues. The CDR3 spells CASSQTRTGGRTIYF. CDR3 coding DNA: TGTGCCAGCAGTCAGACTCGAACAGGGGGAAGGACCATATATTTT.

In this sample, this clonotype turned up many times. The gene calls are TRBV27 and TRBJ2-3; 13 nucleotides line up with TRBD2. CDR1 and CDR2 from the germline V gene are MNHEY and SMNVEV (reference sequence). V lost 4 bases to trimming and J lost 4 bases; unmatched junction nucleotides: 2. The CDR3 totals 15 residues. The chain's CDR3 is CASSWTSGSADTQYF. Written as DNA, the CDR3 is TGTGCCAGCAGTTGGACTAGCGGGAGCGCAGATACGCAGTATTTT.

The chain joins TRBV28 to TRBJ2-7; weak D call: TRBD1 (6 bases). The CDR3 spans 14 residues. Trimming stripped 6 bases from V and 2 bases from J, with 14 bases between. The V gene's germline CDR1 is MDHEN and CDR2 SYDVKM. The CDR3: CASRGTSPAYEQYF. In DNA form, the CDR3 reads TGTGCCAGCAGGGGGACAAGTCCTGCCTACGAGCAGTACTTC.

This clonotype has a count of ten or more. The rearrangement uses TRBV5-6 and TRBJ1-1; 7 nucleotides align to TRBD1. The V segment lost 5 bases and the J segment 4 bases; nucleotides outside the gene matches: 11. The CDR3 runs to 15 residues. The germline gives CDR1 SGHDT, CDR2 YYEEEE. CDR3 amino acids: CASSVGTVLFTEAFF. CDR3 bases: TGTGCCAGCAGTGTCGGGACAGTTTTATTCACTGAAGCTTTCTTT.

The chain links TRBV3-1 to TRBJ1-1; perhaps TRBD1 as D (6 bases). The germline gives CDR1 LGHDT, CDR2 YNNKEL (reference sequence). The V end lost 5 bases, the J end lost 3 bases, and 13 bases lay between the germline ends. This CDR3 comprises 14 residues. CDR3 loop: CASSLKTGHTEAFF. The CDR3 DNA follows: TGTGCCAGCAGCTTAAAGACAGGTCACACTGAAGCTTTCTTT.

In its sample, this clonotype was seen a few times. V gene TRBV28 combines with J gene TRBJ2-2, with TRBD2 as a possible D gene (6 bases). Germline assignment: CDR1 MDHEN and CDR2 SYDVKM. With 2 bases removed from V and 4 bases from J, the gap between germline ends came to 17 bases. There are 17 residues in the CDR3. CDR3 residues: CASSLARRGRVTGELFF. DNA for the CDR3: TGTGCCAGCAGTTTAGCGCGGAGGGGCCGGGTCACCGGGGAGCTGTTTTTT.

The chain links TRBV3-1 to TRBJ1-4; D is uncertain. CDR1 is LGHDT, CDR2 YNNKEL, per germline (reference sequence). Trimming took off 4 bases at V and 5 bases at J, with 11 bases between the two ends. CDR3 length equals 14 residues. CDR3 sequence (DNA): TGTGCCAGCAGCCTTAGGACGGAAAATGAAAAACTGTTTTTT. Encoded protein: CASSLRTENEKLFF.

This clonotype was detected ten times or more. V is TRBV2 and J is TRBJ2-5, with 9 bases fitting TRBD1. Germline assignment: CDR1 SNHLY and CDR2 FYNNEI. The CDR3 extends over 15 amino acids. V dropped 8 bases and J dropped 1; count of bases not matched to a gene: 8. This CDR3 reads CASGWTGAVQETQYF. Written as DNA, the CDR3 is TGTGCCAGCGGATGGACAGGGGCAGTCCAAGAGACCCAGTACTTC. Supplemented by reference TRBV2 and TRBJ2-5, the full variable domain reads EPEVTQTPSHQVTQMGQEVILRCVPISNHLYFYWYRQILGQKVEFLVSFYNNEISEKSEIFDDQFSVERPDGSNFTLKIRSTKLEDSAMYFCASGWTGAVQETQYFGPGTRLLVL.

This chain links TRBV27 with TRBJ2-4, with 7 bases identical to TRBD2. With 3 bases clipped from V and 1 base from J, the junction kept 6 bases outside the gene matches. The CDR3 is 16 amino acids. Germline V lookup: CDR1 MNHEY, CDR2 SMNVEV (reference sequence). CDR3 nucleotides: TGTGCCAGCAGTTTGTGGGGGGGGGACGCCAAAAACATTCAGTACTTC. Translating it yields CASSLWGGDAKNIQYF.

This clonotype was picked up a small number of times. The V and J genes are TRBV28 and TRBJ2-7, with D possibly TRBD2 on 6 matching bases. This CDR3 contains 15 residues. The V and J ends lost 4 bases and 0 bases respectively, with 13 bases between them. Germline CDR1 MDHEN, CDR2 SYDVKM. The chain's CDR3 is CASSYPGLLSYEQYF. The CDR3 coding sequence is TGTGCCAGCAGTTACCCTGGACTACTCTCCTACGAGCAGTACTTC.

This clonotype showed up many times. J is TRBJ2-5 and V is TRBV7-8, with 8 nucleotides matching TRBD2. CDR1 is SGHVS, CDR2 FQNEAQ, per germline. Losses at the gene ends were 6 bases for V and 5 bases for J; bases not matched to a gene: 8. The CDR3 is 14 amino acids. CDR3 bases: TGTGCCAGCAGGTTTCGGGAGGGCGGGGAGACCCAGTACTTC. Protein: CASRFREGGETQYF. The full variable domain, with the rest looked up from reference TRBV7-8 and TRBJ2-5, is GAGVSQSPRYKVAKRGQDVALRCDPISGHVSLFWYQQALGQGPEFLTYFQNEAQLDKSGLPSDRFFAERPEGSVSTLKIQRTQQEDSAVYLCASRFREGGETQYFGPGTRLLVL.

This clonotype was seen a handful of times. The V and J genes are TRBV12-3 or TRBV12-4 and TRBJ2-6, with D possibly TRBD2 on 7 matching bases. V shed 5 bases and J shed 4 bases, with 15 bases lying between them. The CDR3 consists of 16 residues. CDR3 DNA: TGTGCCAGCAGTAAGCAAGGGGGGGTGGGGGCCAACGTCCTGACTTTC. It is translated as CASSKQGGVGANVLTF.

CDR3: CASSSPPGIRPNEQFF. The CDR3 DNA follows: TGCGCCAGCAGCTCGCCTCCCGGGATTCGGCCCAATGAGCAGTTCTTC. V usage is TRBV5-1 and J usage is TRBJ2-1; tentative D call: TRBD2 (5 bases). The CDR3 sequence is 16 residues long. Per the germline V gene, CDR1 is SGHRS and CDR2 is YFSETQ. Between the trimmed V and J ends, which lost 3 bases and 6 bases, there was a span of 19 bases.

This clonotype was observed a few times. This sequence joins TRBV28 and TRBJ1-4; D gene uncertain. Germline assignment: CDR1 MDHEN and CDR2 SYDVKM. Trimming shortened V by 5 bases and J by 4 bases, and 8 bases separated the two germline ends. There are 13 residues in the CDR3. The CDR3 spells CASSPLLNEKLFF. The CDR3 DNA reads TGTGCCAGCAGTCCCCTGCTTAATGAAAAACTGTTTTTT.

This clonotype was detected many times. The chain recombines TRBV5-6 with TRBJ2-7, with a weak D call TRBD2 (6 bases). The CDR3 covers 15 residues. Trimming shortened V by 4 bases and J by 6 bases, and 20 bases separated the two germline ends. Germline V gene lookup returns CDR1 SGHDT and CDR2 YYEEEE. The CDR3 protein is CASSPRGFRGSEQYF. The CDR3 nucleotides read TGTGCCAGCAGCCCTCGCGGCTTCCGGGGGAGCGAGCAGTACTTC.